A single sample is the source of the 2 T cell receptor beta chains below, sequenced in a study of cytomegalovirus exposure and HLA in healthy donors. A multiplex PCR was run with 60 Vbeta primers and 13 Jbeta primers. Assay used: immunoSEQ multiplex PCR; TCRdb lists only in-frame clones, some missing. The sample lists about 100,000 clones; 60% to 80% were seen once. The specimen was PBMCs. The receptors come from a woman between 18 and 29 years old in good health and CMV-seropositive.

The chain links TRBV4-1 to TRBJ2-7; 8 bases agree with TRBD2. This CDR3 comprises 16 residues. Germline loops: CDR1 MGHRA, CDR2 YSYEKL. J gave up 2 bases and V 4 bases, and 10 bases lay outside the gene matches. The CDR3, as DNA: TGCGCCAGCAGCCCCAACTTGGCGGGAGGACCCTACGAGCAGTACTTC. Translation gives CASSPNLAGGPYEQYF.

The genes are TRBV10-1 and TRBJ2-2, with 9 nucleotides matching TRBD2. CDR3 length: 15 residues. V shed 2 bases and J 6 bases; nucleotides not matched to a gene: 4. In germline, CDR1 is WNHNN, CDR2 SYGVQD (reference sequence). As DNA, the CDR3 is TGCGCCAGCAGTGAGAAGCGGGAGGTACCCGGGGAGCTGTTTTTT. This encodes CASSEKREVPGELFF.